These 26 T cell receptor beta chains originate from one sample sequenced in a study of OX40 agonist ivuxolimab in advanced cancers. Using immunoSEQ multiplex PCR, the repertoire was profiled, and TCRdb retains in-frame clones only, with some absent. The repertoire holds around 3,700 clones, around 76% seen once, with over 30% in the top ten. Sequenced material: CD4+ or CD8+ T cells sorted from blood, taken in a trial of the OX40 agonist ivuxolimab. Receptors originate from an adult with an advanced solid tumor such as melanoma, head and neck, liver or kidney cancer.

V is TRBV4-2 and J is TRBJ2-1, with D perhaps assigned TRBD1 or TRBD2 (6 bases each). The germline V and J ends were trimmed by 1 base and 5 bases, with 15 bases remaining between them. The CDR3 has 16 residues. Looked up from germline, CDR1 is LGHNA and CDR2 is YNFKEQ. The CDR3 is CASSQAAGGLDNEQFF. The DNA for the CDR3 is TGTGCCAGCAGCCAAGCCGCTGGGGGGCTGGACAATGAGCAGTTCTTC.

This chain links TRBV7-2 with TRBJ2-5, with 7 bases aligning to TRBD2. Trimming took 1 base from V and 5 from J; bases not matched to a gene: 7. CDR1 is SGHTA, CDR2 FQGNSA, per germline. The CDR3 is 15 amino acids. The CDR3 reads CASSLEGRVGETQYF. In DNA form, the CDR3 reads TGTGCCAGCAGCTTAGAGGGGAGGGTAGGGGAGACCCAGTACTTC. Full variable domain (outside the CDR3, taken from reference TRBV7-2 and TRBJ2-5): GAGVSQSPSNKVTEKGKDVELRCDPISGHTALYWYRQSLGQGLEFLIYFQGNSAPDKSGLPSDRFSAERTGGSVSTLTIQRTQQEDSAVYLCASSLEGRVGETQYFGPGTRLLVL.

The V call is TRBV18, the J call TRBJ1-2; D is undetermined. V was pared by 1 base and J by 0 bases, with 9 bases between. CDR1 is KGHSH and CDR2 is LQKENI in the germline V gene. The CDR3 is made up of 15 amino acids. CDR3 DNA sequence: TGTGCCAGCTCACCACAGAGATATTCTAACTATGGCTACACCTTC. It encodes CASSPQRYSNYGYTF.

The V and J genes are TRBV28 and TRBJ2-1; D is undetermined. Germline V gene data show CDR1 as MDHEN and CDR2 as SYDVKM. CDR3 length: 14 amino acids. Between the trimmed V and J ends, which lost 7 bases and 0 bases, there was a span of 10 bases. The CDR3 DNA follows: TGTGCCAGCATGGACCTTCTCTCCTACAATGAGCAGTTCTTC. It yields the protein CASMDLLSYNEQFF.

The V call is TRBV14, the J call TRBJ2-7; no clear D. CDR3 length: 11 residues. V lost 1 base to trimming and J lost 5 bases, with 3 bases between them. Germline V lookup: CDR1 SGHDN, CDR2 FVKESK. CDR3 loop: CASSQVHEQYF. The CDR3 DNA reads TGTGCCAGCAGCCAAGTTCACGAGCAGTACTTC.

The chain's CDR3 is CASSQGTLHYEQYF. In nucleotides, the CDR3 is TGTGCCAGCAGCCAAGGGACGCTCCACTACGAGCAGTACTTC. This chain uses TRBV14 with TRBJ2-5; no firm D call. The J call may be faulty, since TRBJ2-7 better matches the DNA end. Germline CDR1 reads SGHDN; CDR2 reads FVKESK. CDR3 length: 14 amino acids.

This clone was observed a handful of times. The gene calls are TRBV7-2 and TRBJ2-3; D perhaps matches TRBD2 (7 bases). Per germline, CDR1 SGHTA and CDR2 FQGNSA. V was pared by 2 bases and J by 6 bases, with 15 bases between. CDR3 size: 15 residues. CDR3: CASSLSGGAGDTQYF. The DNA for the CDR3 is TGTGCCAGCAGCTTAAGTGGGGGGGCGGGGGATACGCAGTATTTT.

V gene TRBV27 combines with J gene TRBJ2-1; the match to TRBD2 covers 9 bases. The CDR3 runs to 18 residues. The ends lost 5 bases at V and 5 bases at J; junction bases unmatched: 16. Per germline, CDR1 MNHEY and CDR2 SMNVEV (reference sequence). The DNA of the CDR3 is TGTGCCAGCAGTCACACCGCCCCCAGCGGGAGGCCCAACAATGAGCAGTTCTTC. This gives the protein CASSHTAPSGRPNNEQFF.

V usage is TRBV7-3 and J usage is TRBJ2-3; TRBD1 matches at 8 bases. This CDR3 region has 15 residues. Germline CDR1 is SGHTA and CDR2 is FQGTGA. V lost 5 bases, J lost 5 bases, and 9 bases stayed unmatched. CDR3: CASSPGGGVVDTQYF. As DNA, the CDR3 is TGTGCCAGCAGCCCAGGGGGCGGGGTCGTAGATACGCAGTATTTT.

The chain has TRBV30 and TRBJ1-1, with 8 bases matching TRBD1. The CDR3 has 16 residues. V was pared by 7 bases and J by 6 bases, with 19 bases of the junction left unmatched. Germline loops: CDR1 GTSNPN, CDR2 SVGIG (reference sequence). CDR3 bases: TGTGCCTCCTCGGGATCGACAGGGGTTTGGTCGGCTGAAGCTTTCTTT. Amino acid sequence: CASSGSTGVWSAEAFF.

The chain is built from TRBV27 and TRBJ1-5; 9 bases agree with TRBD1. The trim removed 6 bases at V and 3 bases at J, leaving 6 bases unmatched. The CDR3 covers 15 residues. The germline CDR1 and CDR2 sequences are MNHEY and SMNVEV (reference sequence). For the CDR3, the DNA is TGTGCCAGCAGGTACAGGGGGCGAGTCAATCAGCCCCAGCATTTT. Its translation: CASRYRGRVNQPQHF.

The chain couples TRBV10-1 to TRBJ1-1, with a tentative D call TRBD1 (5 bases). Germline loops: CDR1 WNHNN, CDR2 SYGVQD (reference sequence). Trimming cost V 6 bases and J 5 bases, with 13 bases left between them. The CDR3 spans 13 residues. The CDR3 coding sequence is TGCGCCAGCAGCAGGGTTGGTGCGACTGAAGCTTTCTTT. This gives the protein CASSRVGATEAFF.

The chain joins TRBV7-9 to TRBJ2-2; D is tentatively TRBD1 or TRBD2 (6 bases each). From germline, CDR1 is SEHNR and CDR2 FQNEAQ (reference sequence). The CDR3 has 16 amino acids. V was clipped by 3 bases and J by 5 bases, with 16 bases between them. This CDR3 reads CASSFRGGARTGELFF. CDR3 nucleotides: TGTGCCAGCAGCTTCAGGGGCGGGGCACGGACCGGGGAGCTGTTTTTT.

The chain carries TRBV6-5 and TRBJ1-1, with 8 nucleotides matching TRBD1. The V gene end was trimmed by 5 bases and the J gene end by 4 bases; junction bases not matched to a gene: 9. CDR1 is MNHEY, CDR2 SVGAGI, per germline. The CDR3 is made up of 15 amino acids. DNA of the CDR3: TGTGCCAGCAGTGCCGGCAGGGGGCTGGTCACTGAAGCTTTCTTT. Its translation: CASSAGRGLVTEAFF.

The chain employs TRBV14 and TRBJ2-1; 7 bases map to TRBD1. The junction had 9 bases not matched to a gene; V was cut back by 1 base and J by 6 bases. This CDR3 is 16 amino acids long. From germline, CDR1 is SGHDN and CDR2 FVKESK. The CDR3 DNA is TGTGCCAGCAGCCAAGGTCGGCAGGGGGTCCTCAATGAGCAGTTCTTC. As protein: CASSQGRQGVLNEQFF. Complete variable domain (other parts from reference TRBV14 and TRBJ2-1): EAGVTQFPSHSVIEKGQTVTLRCDPISGHDNLYWYRRVMGKEIKFLLHFVKESKQDESGMPNNRFLAERTGGTYSTLKVQPAELEDSGVYFCASSQGRQGVLNEQFFGPGTRLTVL.

The chain combines TRBV27 with TRBJ2-2, with D maybe TRBD2 (6 bases). Germline-derived CDR1 and CDR2 are MNHEY and SMNVEV (reference sequence). CDR3 length: 16 amino acids. Trimming took 6 bases from V and 5 from J, leaving 19 bases between them. In DNA form, the CDR3 reads TGTGCCAGCAGCCTCCAGAGGAGGGGTAGAACCGGGGAGCTGTTTTTT. It yields the protein CASSLQRRGRTGELFF.

The rearrangement links TRBV6-1 to TRBJ2-5; D is unresolved. CDR3 length: 15 residues. The germline gives CDR1 MNHNS, CDR2 SASEGT. V gave up 7 bases and J gave up 5 bases, with 20 bases separating them. In nucleotides, the CDR3 is TGTGCCAGCATACCGACGCTCTCAACTGGGGAGACCCAGTACTTC. It translates to CASIPTLSTGETQYF.

CDR3 DNA sequence: TGTGCCAGCAGTTCTCCCCTGGGGACATCCCCCTCCTACGAGCAGTACTTC. Translated, it gives CASSSPLGTSPSYEQYF. The chain links TRBV28 to TRBJ2-7; the D gene is possibly TRBD1 (6 bases). Germline V CDR1 and CDR2: MDHEN, SYDVKM. This CDR3 has 17 amino acids. V shed 4 bases and J shed 0 bases, with 19 bases lying between them.

V gene TRBV5-1 combines with J gene TRBJ2-7; 7 bases map to TRBD2. The trim removed 4 bases at V and 2 bases at J, leaving 9 bases unmatched. Germline V gene lookup returns CDR1 SGHRS and CDR2 YFSETQ. The CDR3 is made up of 15 amino acids. This chain's CDR3 is CASSGARESPYEQYF. The CDR3, as DNA: TGCGCCAGCAGCGGAGCGCGGGAGTCCCCCTACGAGCAGTACTTC. Drawing the rest from reference TRBV5-1 and TRBJ2-7, the complete variable domain is KAGVTQTPRYLIKTRGQQVTLSCSPISGHRSVSWYQQTPGQGLQFLFEYFSETQRNKGNFPGRFSGRQFSNSRSEMNVSTLELGDSALYLCASSGARESPYEQYFGPGTRLTVT.

This chain uses TRBV15 with TRBJ2-3; the D is unclear. CDR3 length: 18 residues. Per germline, CDR1 LNHNV and CDR2 YYDKDF (reference sequence). The V gene lost 0 bases and the J gene lost 0 bases, with 16 bases spanning the gap. This CDR3 reads CATSRDKGLSPSTDTQYF. CDR3 bases: TGTGCCACCAGCAGAGATAAAGGTCTATCCCCTAGCACAGATACGCAGTATTTT.

This clone was detected a few times. This chain uses TRBV15 with TRBJ2-1; D may match TRBD1 or TRBD2 (5 bases each). Per germline, CDR1 LNHNV and CDR2 YYDKDF (reference sequence). CDR3 length: 17 residues. Between the trimmed V and J ends, which lost 1 base and 0 bases, there was a span of 13 bases. Written as DNA, the CDR3 is TGTGCCACCAGCAGAGGACCGGGGCAGGGCTCCTACAATGAGCAGTTCTTC. Residues: CATSRGPGQGSYNEQFF.

The chain joins TRBV11-3 to TRBJ2-2; perhaps TRBD1 as D (6 bases). The V gene's germline CDR1 is SGHNT and CDR2 YENEEA. The CDR3 is 13 residues long. The V gene lost 5 bases and the J gene lost 7 bases, with 11 bases spanning the gap. The CDR3: CASSLQGNGELFF. The DNA for the CDR3 is TGTGCCAGCAGCCTACAGGGTAACGGGGAGCTGTTTTTT.

The chain recombines TRBV11-1 with TRBJ2-2; tentative D call: TRBD1 (5 bases). With 6 bases removed from V and 3 bases from J, the gap between germline ends came to 14 bases. The CDR3 is 15 amino acids. CDR1 is SGHAT and CDR2 is FQDESV in the germline V gene (reference sequence). As DNA, the CDR3 is TGTGCCAGCAGTCCAGACAGAAGCTACACCGGGGAGCTGTTTTTT. This gives the protein CASSPDRSYTGELFF.

This chain joins TRBV7-2 and TRBJ2-1, with D maybe TRBD1 (5 bases). With 5 bases removed from V and 3 bases from J, the gap between germline ends came to 11 bases. The germline V gene encodes CDR1 SGHTA and CDR2 FQGNSA. The CDR3 is 14 amino acids. This CDR3 reads CASSTDSIYNEQFF. CDR3 nucleotides: TGTGCCAGCAGCACAGACAGTATCTACAATGAGCAGTTCTTC.

The rearrangement links TRBV2 to TRBJ2-1, with 8 bases matching TRBD1. The CDR3 has 16 amino acids. Germline loops: CDR1 SNHLY, CDR2 FYNNEI. V dropped 8 bases and J dropped 6; count of bases not matched to a gene: 15. The CDR3 region has the DNA TGTGCCAGCCCTAGCGCGGAGACAGGGGAGCTCAATGAGCAGTTCTTC. This encodes CASPSAETGELNEQFF.

The rearrangement links TRBV5-5 to TRBJ1-4, with 11 bases identical to TRBD1. The CDR3 has 14 residues. Looked up from germline, CDR1 is SGHKS and CDR2 is YYEKEE (reference sequence). The J segment lost 6 bases and the V segment lost 5 bases, leaving 3 bases of the junction unmatched. CDR3 bases: TGTGCCAGCAGTGTGGACAGGGGGCATGAAAAACTGTTTTTT. It codes for CASSVDRGHEKLFF.